A selection of T cell receptor beta chains follows, all from one sample in a study of blood T cell repertoires in COVID-19. The repertoire was sequenced with immunoSEQ multiplex PCR; TCRdb's copy has only in-frame clones and lacks some. The sample lists under 250,000 clones; roughly four fifths were seen once. The sample was peripheral blood. These receptors were taken from a man in his fifties with acute or convalescent COVID-19. Each CDR3 is given without its conserved first and last residue.

V: TRBV10-3; CDR3: AISVQGQGNEKLF
V: TRBV6-6; CDR3: ASIKGQGARGNTIY
V: TRBV6-5; CDR3: ASSRGTSSYNEQF
V: TRBV12-5; CDR3: ASHEAGAYNEQF
V: TRBV10-1; CDR3: ASSEILAAAYNEQF
V: TRBV6-6; CDR3: ASSYLGAEYGYT
V: TRBV7-3; CDR3: ASSLSGVNEQF
V: TRBV18; CDR3: ASSLPASTEQF
V: TRBV10-3; CDR3: AISDRGAESLDYGYT
V: TRBV5-1; CDR3: ASSSGQAGNTIY
V: TRBV27; CDR3: ASSTFRDKWREQY
V: TRBV24-1; CDR3: ATSVTGLNQPQH
V: TRBV15; CDR3: ATSRDPQGTSTDTQY
V: TRBV24-1; CDR3: ATSDFSDSPGELF
V: TRBV7-8; CDR3: ASSLNTGGFYGYT
V: TRBV5-6; CDR3: ASSRDYHTGELF
V: TRBV19; CDR3: ASSIGVEGAYTEAF
V: TRBV28; CDR3: ASSQPGTGGNEQF
V: TRBV12-3/TRBV12-4; CDR3: ASSPVTGELF
V: TRBV30; CDR3: AWSGTYNQPQH
V: TRBV30; CDR3: AWTLAPSSYEQY
V: TRBV7-2; CDR3: ASSLAAQNEQF
V: TRBV7-9; CDR3: ASSLRQGVIYEQY
V: TRBV12-3/TRBV12-4; CDR3: ASSRGTYNEQF
V: TRBV20-1; CDR3: SAQAYYEQY
V: TRBV7-3; CDR3: ASSPTGTKPKNIQY
V: TRBV2; CDR3: ASSEGGGVYQETQY
V: TRBV2; CDR3: ASGISGGLYNEQF
V: TRBV15; CDR3: ATSPGGSLGTDTQY
V: TRBV19; CDR3: ASSTLEGDEQY
V: TRBV6-5; CDR3: ASSSGGATNEKLF
V: TRBV10-3; CDR3: AISEGGTVNGYT
V: TRBV27; CDR3: ASSSQDGTQY
V: TRBV27; CDR3: ASSLSAQGAREQY
V: TRBV11-3; CDR3: ASSFDRYATNEKLF
V: TRBV4-1; CDR3: ASSQDLLEQF
V: TRBV20-1; CDR3: SASSGRGNEKLF
V: TRBV5-1; CDR3: ASSFTLPSGGAF
V: TRBV30; CDR3: AWKVSWGHEQY
V: TRBV11-2; CDR3: ASSSGQGPGEKLF
V: TRBV7-9; CDR3: ASSHGQGASEQY
V: TRBV27; CDR3: ASSSGGGPGELF
V: TRBV11-1; CDR3: ASSLGSGGGAF
V: TRBV5-1; CDR3: ASSRGTSGSYEQY
V: TRBV6-4; CDR3: ASSMDRGIGYT
V: TRBV5-1; CDR3: ASKMTGRNTEAF
V: TRBV16; CDR3: ASSLDDRVTEAF
V: TRBV19; CDR3: ASSIVTSVSTDTQY
V: TRBV12-3/TRBV12-4; CDR3: ASSSDRGRGYT